These 22 T cell receptor beta chains originate from one sample sequenced in a study of cytomegalovirus exposure and HLA in healthy donors. The PCR ran on 60 Vbeta and 13 Jbeta primers. This table comes from immunoSEQ multiplex PCR, and its TCRdb copy is limited to in-frame clones, with some not included. Altogether roughly 190,000 clones are present, roughly 80% being singletons, with the ten largest covering 3.4%. Material: PBMCs. These receptors were taken from a man between 40 and 49 years old in good health and CMV-seropositive.

This clone has more than one count but fewer than ten. V is TRBV29-1 and J is TRBJ2-7; 9 bases agree with TRBD2. The length of the CDR3 is 15 residues. V lost 4 bases, J lost 3 bases, and 10 bases stayed unmatched. CDR1 and CDR2 (germline): SQVTM, ANQGSEA. CDR3 in DNA: TGCAGCGTTGCAGCGGGAGGCCTCGTCAGCTACGAGCAGTACTTC. Its translation: CSVAAGGLVSYEQYF.

The table lists this clone with a count of one. This chain joins TRBV4-2 and TRBJ1-5; TRBD1 matches 7 bases. V trimming: 5 bases; J trimming: 4 bases; junction bases outside the gene matches: 8. Per germline, CDR1 LGHNA and CDR2 YNFKEQ. The CDR3 extends over 15 amino acids. CDR3 in amino acids: CASSLKTGINQPQHF. CDR3 bases: TGTGCCAGCAGCTTGAAGACAGGGATAAATCAGCCCCAGCATTTT.

V is TRBV30 and J is TRBJ2-2, with 7 bases identical to TRBD2. The CDR3 extends over 16 amino acids. V shed 2 bases and J 4 bases; nucleotides not matched to a gene: 10. Per the germline V gene, CDR1 is GTSNPN and CDR2 is SVGIG (reference sequence). The CDR3 loop is CAWSTLGRESTGELFF. The CDR3 coding sequence is TGTGCCTGGAGTACCTTAGGGCGGGAGAGCACCGGGGAGCTGTTTTTT.

The chain combines TRBV6-6 with TRBJ2-1; 10 bases map to TRBD2. Germline values: CDR1 MNHNY, CDR2 SVGAGI (reference sequence). V dropped 10 bases and J dropped 8; count of bases not matched to a gene: 14. There are 15 residues in the CDR3. The CDR3 reads CAIGEREGLTDEQFF. CDR3 in DNA: TGTGCCATCGGAGAGCGGGAGGGCCTTACGGATGAGCAGTTCTTC.

This chain links TRBV19 with TRBJ1-5; D might be TRBD1 (6 bases). The germline V gene has CDR1 LNHDA and CDR2 SQIVND (reference sequence). The CDR3 extends over 17 amino acids. The V and J ends lost 3 bases and 6 bases respectively, with 21 bases between them. This CDR3 is CASSMTTQGTRGQPQHF. CDR3 DNA: TGTGCCAGTAGTATGACCACACAGGGCACCCGGGGTCAGCCCCAGCATTTT.

The chain combines TRBV6-1 with TRBJ2-1, with TRBD1 identical over 9 bases. The CDR3 loop spans 15 amino acids. Germline CDR1 is MNHNS and CDR2 is SASEGT. V lost 2 bases and J lost 3; bases outside the gene matches: 2. In DNA, the CDR3 is TGTGCCAGCAGTGAATCGACAGGGGGCTACAATGAGCAGTTCTTC. It codes for CASSESTGGYNEQFF.

The chain is built from TRBV7-9 and TRBJ1-6; TRBD1 matches 7 bases. After removal of 5 bases from V and 7 bases from J, the junction contained 8 bases not matched to a gene. Germline values: CDR1 SEHNR, CDR2 FQNEAQ (reference sequence). This CDR3 has 15 residues. The CDR3 region has the DNA TGTGCCAGCAGCCCGGAAGGGACAGAGAATTCACCCCTCCACTTT. This translates into CASSPEGTENSPLHF.

The rearrangement uses TRBV7-8 and TRBJ2-7; 11 positions agree with TRBD1. This CDR3 is built from 19 residues. From germline, CDR1 is SGHVS and CDR2 FQNEAQ. The trim removed 1 base at V and 0 bases at J, leaving 11 bases unmatched. Here the CDR3 reads CASSLDPGRGTGGSYEQYF. CDR3 DNA sequence: TGTGCCAGCAGCTTAGATCCGGGCCGGGGGACAGGGGGCTCCTACGAGCAGTACTTC.

The rearrangement uses TRBV25-1 and TRBJ2-7, with 7 bases fitting TRBD2. The CDR3 is made up of 15 amino acids. J gave up 5 bases and V 1 base, and 8 bases lay outside the gene matches. The V gene's germline CDR1 is MGHDK and CDR2 SYGVNS. CDR3 bases: TGTGCCAGCAGTGAATCCGGACTAGGGCTAAACGAGCAGTACTTC. Translation: CASSESGLGLNEQYF.

J is TRBJ1-6 and V is TRBV6-5; no reliable D call. The CDR3 spans 15 residues. The germline gives CDR1 MNHEY, CDR2 SVGAGI. Trimming stripped 6 bases from V and 0 bases from J, with 9 bases between. Written as DNA, the CDR3 is TGTGCCAGCAGCCTGGAGAGCTCCTATAATTCACCCCTCCACTTT. Amino acid sequence: CASSLESSYNSPLHF.

The V gene is TRBV7-9, the J gene TRBJ2-7; 8 positions match TRBD1. The V gene end was trimmed by 4 bases and the J gene end by 12 bases; junction bases not matched to a gene: 8. Looked up from germline, CDR1 is SEHNR and CDR2 is FQNEAQ (reference sequence). The CDR3 loop spans 12 amino acids. The chain's CDR3 is CASSWQDRESYF. CDR3 in DNA: TGTGCCAGCAGCTGGCAGGACAGGGAATCGTACTTC.

This clone was counted between two and nine times. The chain combines TRBV4-1 with TRBJ2-7; 12 bases agree with TRBD2. The CDR3 has 18 amino acids. The V gene end was trimmed by 0 bases and the J gene end by 3 bases; junction bases not matched to a gene: 9. Germline V gene sequence: CDR1 MGHRA, CDR2 YSYEKL. The CDR3 DNA follows: TGCGCCAGCAGCCAAGATCTAAGACTAGCGGGGGCCCACTACGAGCAGTACTTC. Encoded protein: CASSQDLRLAGAHYEQYF.

The chain combines TRBV10-1 with TRBJ2-5; D might be TRBD2 (6 bases). The end of the DNA is better explained by TRBJ2-7, so the J call may be wrong. The V gene's germline CDR1 is WNHNN and CDR2 SYGVQD (reference sequence). This CDR3 spans 15 amino acids. The CDR3 DNA sequence: TGCGCCGTAATCGCGGAGGGCAGGGCCGCCTACGAGCAGTACTTC. Translating gives CAVIAEGRAAYEQYF.

The V gene is TRBV15, the J gene TRBJ1-1; the match to TRBD1 covers 7 bases. The trim removed 1 base at V and 2 bases at J, leaving 7 bases unmatched. Germline V gene data show CDR1 as LNHNV and CDR2 as YYDKDF (reference sequence). The CDR3 covers 16 residues. In DNA form, the CDR3 reads TGTGCCACCAGCAGAGCTGCTGACAGGGCCAACACTGAAGCTTTCTTT. As protein: CATSRAADRANTEAFF.

V gene TRBV19 combines with J gene TRBJ1-2; no definite D call. Deletions cut 4 bases from V and 5 bases from J, with 8 bases between. Per germline, CDR1 LNHDA and CDR2 SQIVND (reference sequence). The CDR3 extends over 12 amino acids. The CDR3 sequence: CASSTTPYGYTF. CDR3 DNA sequence: TGTGCCAGTAGTACAACTCCTTATGGCTACACCTTC.

The V gene is TRBV7-3, the J gene TRBJ2-2; D unresolved. Germline lookup yields CDR1 SGHTA and CDR2 FQGTGA. V was clipped by 4 bases and J by 7 bases, with 10 bases between them. The CDR3 consists of 13 residues. This chain's CDR3 is CASSSEPRGELFF. CDR3 DNA: TGTGCCAGCAGCTCAGAACCCCGCGGGGAGCTGTTTTTT.

The CDR3 DNA sequence: TGTGCCAGCAGCTCAGGGACTAACGGACCCTTGGGGGAGCAGTACTTC. Protein: CASSSGTNGPLGEQYF. The J gene is TRBJ2-7, the V gene TRBV7-2; 7 bases match TRBD2. CDR1 is SGHTA, CDR2 FQGNSA, per germline. This CDR3 comprises 16 residues. The junction had 16 bases not matched to a gene; V was cut back by 4 bases and J by 7 bases.

V and J are TRBV7-9 and TRBJ2-7, with D possibly matching TRBD2 (6 bases). The CDR3 length is 14 residues. Trimming shortened V by 7 bases and J by 3 bases, and 16 bases separated the two germline ends. Germline CDR1 SEHNR, CDR2 FQNEAQ (reference sequence). The CDR3 DNA sequence: TGTGCCAGCACCAGAGACCAGGGAGGCTACGAGCAGTACTTC. This sequence encodes CASTRDQGGYEQYF.

This chain connects TRBV4-3 to TRBJ2-7; 9 bases align to TRBD2. CDR1 LGHNA and CDR2 YSLEER come from the germline V gene. This CDR3 has 16 amino acids. V shed 4 bases and J 4 bases; nucleotides not matched to a gene: 11. The CDR3 loop is CASSRGVASGTYEQYF. The CDR3 DNA reads as TGCGCCAGCAGCCGGGGAGTGGCTAGCGGGACGTACGAGCAGTACTTC.

This chain joins TRBV18 and TRBJ2-3; 8 nucleotides match TRBD2. Looked up from germline, CDR1 is KGHSH and CDR2 is LQKENI. The V segment lost 3 bases and the J segment 2 bases; nucleotides outside the gene matches: 10. This CDR3 contains 17 residues. CDR3 amino acids: CASSPPSRGGPTDTQYF. For the CDR3, the DNA is TGTGCCAGCTCACCCCCCAGCCGGGGGGGCCCCACAGATACGCAGTATTTT. Full variable domain (outside the CDR3, taken from reference TRBV18 and TRBJ2-3): NAGVMQNPRHLVRRRGQEARLRCSPMKGHSHVYWYRQLPEEGLKFMVYLQKENIIDESGMPKERFSAEFPKEGPSILRIQQVVRGDSAAYFCASSPPSRGGPTDTQYFGPGTRLTVL.

CDR3 sequence reads: CASSRQVEETQYF. In DNA form, the CDR3 reads TGTGCCAGCAGTCGACAGGTGGAGGAGACCCAGTACTTC. V gene TRBV7-7 combines with J gene TRBJ2-5, with D possibly matching TRBD1 (6 bases). Trimming took 6 bases from V and 5 from J, leaving 13 bases between them. There are 13 residues in the CDR3. CDR1 is SSHAT and CDR2 is FNYEAQ in the germline V gene (reference sequence).

This chain uses TRBV5-5 with TRBJ2-3; 7 nucleotides align to TRBD2. After removal of 3 bases from V and 4 bases from J, the junction contained 2 bases not matched to a gene. The germline V gene has CDR1 SGHKS and CDR2 YYEKEE (reference sequence). The CDR3 loop spans 13 amino acids. The CDR3 coding sequence is TGTGCCAGCAGCTGGGGGGGTGCAGATACGCAGTATTTT. Encoded protein: CASSWGGADTQYF. Filled out from reference TRBV5-5 and TRBJ2-3, the complete variable domain reads DAGVTQSPTHLIKTRGQQVTLRCSPISGHKSVSWYQQVLGQGPQFIFQYYEKEERGRGNFPDRFSARQFPNYSSELNVNALLLGDSALYLCASSWGGADTQYFGPGTRLTVL.